The 21 T cell receptor beta chains reported below all come from one sample, sequenced in a study of cytomegalovirus exposure and HLA in healthy donors. Primers: 60 Vbeta forward and 13 Jbeta reverse. Produced via immunoSEQ multiplex PCR; TCRdb's table is partial and in-frame only. The sample shows 150,000 or so clones, about 80% of them seen only once. What was sequenced was PBMCs. The source of these receptors is a woman aged 40 to 55 in good health and CMV-seronegative.

CDR3 loop: CASSITPGWGRETQYF. The CDR3 DNA follows: TGTGCCAGCAGTATTACCCCCGGTTGGGGGAGGGAGACCCAGTACTTC. The V gene is TRBV27, the J gene TRBJ2-5; tentative D call: TRBD2 (6 bases). Trimming left V 5 bases short and J 5 bases short, with 21 bases between. Germline V CDR1 and CDR2: MNHEY, SMNVEV (reference sequence). This CDR3 contains 16 residues.

This rearrangement joins TRBV6-5 to TRBJ2-7, with 7 bases aligning to TRBD1. Germline CDR1 and CDR2: MNHEY and SVGAGI. CDR3 size: 13 residues. Losses at the gene ends were 8 bases for V and 10 bases for J; bases not matched to a gene: 14. The chain's CDR3 is CASAGGSGRRQYF. In DNA, the CDR3 is TGTGCCAGCGCAGGGGGTTCCGGTCGACGACAGTACTTC.

The chain couples TRBV19 to TRBJ1-2; 10 bases line up with TRBD1. V shed 3 bases, J shed 3 bases, and the junction held 4 bases outside the gene matches. CDR1 and CDR2 from the germline V gene are LNHDA and SQIVND (reference sequence). The CDR3 runs to 15 residues. The CDR3 loop reads CASSITGTGDYGYTF. CDR3 nucleotides: TGTGCCAGTAGTATTACCGGGACAGGGGACTATGGCTACACCTTC.

The chain carries TRBV7-9 and TRBJ1-4; D is undetermined. Trimming shortened V by 5 bases and J by 0 bases, and 7 bases separated the two germline ends. The germline V gene has CDR1 SEHNR and CDR2 FQNEAQ (reference sequence). This CDR3 spans 14 amino acids. In DNA form, the CDR3 reads TGTGCCAGCAGCATACTCACAACTAATGAAAAACTGTTTTTT. As protein: CASSILTTNEKLFF.

This chain links TRBV6-1 with TRBJ2-5; 7 nucleotides match TRBD1. The end of the DNA fits TRBJ2-7 better, so the J call may be wrong. Germline V gene lookup returns CDR1 MNHNS and CDR2 SASEGT. CDR3 length: 13 amino acids. The CDR3 DNA sequence: TGTGCCAGCAGGAGGGACAGTACATACGAGCAGTACTTC. Amino acids: CASRRDSTYEQYF.

The sample holds a few counts of this clone. J is TRBJ1-4 and V is TRBV7-2; no clear D. V was trimmed by 3 bases and J by 5 bases, leaving 13 bases between them. From germline, CDR1 is SGHTA and CDR2 FQGNSA. CDR3 length: 15 residues. The CDR3 loop reads CASSFNVGGNEKLFF. The DNA of the CDR3 is TGTGCCAGCAGCTTCAATGTTGGCGGGAATGAAAAACTGTTTTTT.

The chain carries TRBV28 and TRBJ2-1; 9 bases line up with TRBD1. This CDR3 comprises 16 residues. V was pared by 6 bases and J by 5 bases, with 11 bases of the junction left unmatched. The germline V gene has CDR1 MDHEN and CDR2 SYDVKM. The CDR3 region has the DNA TGTGCCAGCAGCTCCCTTCTTGGGGACAGGGACAATGAGCAGTTCTTC. Its translation: CASSSLLGDRDNEQFF.

This clone was seen only once. This chain links TRBV4-2 with TRBJ2-7; 10 bases are a match to TRBD2. The trim removed 0 bases at V and 5 bases at J, leaving 7 bases unmatched. Germline V gene sequence: CDR1 LGHNA, CDR2 YNFKEQ. The CDR3 has 16 amino acids. The CDR3 nucleotides read TGTGCCAGCAGCCAAGATTTTTGGCTAGCGGGAGACGAGCAGTACTTC. Translation: CASSQDFWLAGDEQYF.

This clone appeared a few times. The genes are TRBV6-5 and TRBJ2-1, with D possibly being TRBD2 (6 bases). The V end lost 2 bases, the J end lost 8 bases, and 13 bases lay between the germline ends. Germline loops: CDR1 MNHEY, CDR2 SVGAGI. The CDR3 loop spans 14 amino acids. The CDR3 protein is CASSYRAPGDEQFF. The CDR3 DNA sequence: TGTGCCAGCAGTTACCGGGCGCCGGGGGATGAGCAGTTCTTC.

The V and J genes are TRBV18 and TRBJ1-2, with TRBD1 matching over 11 bases. J lost 1 base, V lost 0 bases, and 7 bases had no gene match. Per the germline V gene, CDR1 is KGHSH and CDR2 is LQKENI. The CDR3 contains 18 residues. The CDR3 coding sequence is TGTGCCAGCTCACCACCGAGGACAGGGGGCGGCATTAACTATGGCTACACCTTC. Its translation: CASSPPRTGGGINYGYTF.

With regard to this clone: A junction end diverges from the germline sequence, so it may reflect a read error. The chain links TRBV6-5 to TRBJ2-7; no clear D gene. The germline gives CDR1 MNHEY, CDR2 SVGAGI. This CDR3 contains 14 residues. CDR3 nucleotides: TGTGCCAGCGGAGTCTTCGCTTCCGGCTACGAGCAGCACTTC. Protein sequence: CASGVFASGYEQHF.

The chain employs TRBV9 and TRBJ1-1, with TRBD1 as a possible D gene (5 bases). The CDR3 spans 14 residues. The V end was cut by 4 bases, the J end by 6 bases, with 16 bases between. Germline V gives CDR1 SGDLS, CDR2 YYNGEE. In nucleotides, the CDR3 is TGTGCCAGCAGCCCCCATCACAGGTCGCCTGAAGCTTTCTTT. Translating it yields CASSPHHRSPEAFF.

This clone was seen a single time. This chain connects TRBV30 to TRBJ1-5; D call uncertain. This CDR3 region has 15 residues. The germline CDR1 and CDR2 sequences are GTSNPN and SVGIG (reference sequence). V shed 3 bases and J shed 0 bases, with 12 bases lying between them. CDR3 coding DNA: TGTGCCTGGAGCTTCTCTGGGCATAGCAATCAGCCCCAGCATTTT. Translated: CAWSFSGHSNQPQHF.

The chain uses TRBV5-4 and TRBJ1-2, with 8 bases lining up with TRBD1. Germline CDR1 and CDR2: SGHNT and YYREEE (reference sequence). The CDR3 is 14 residues long. V was clipped by 4 bases and J by 5 bases; unmatched bases: 7. The DNA of the CDR3 is TGTGCCAGCAGCCCAGGGGGCGCTGGATATGGCTACACCTTC. Translating it yields CASSPGGAGYGYTF.

The chain joins TRBV19 to TRBJ1-1, with TRBD1 matching 7 bases. With V trimmed by 4 bases and J by 4 bases, 9 bases remained unmatched. The CDR3 has 15 amino acids. Germline values: CDR1 LNHDA, CDR2 SQIVND (reference sequence). CDR3 protein: CASSNQGGVGTEAFF. The CDR3 nucleotides read TGTGCCAGTAGTAATCAGGGGGGCGTGGGCACTGAAGCTTTCTTT.

V and J are TRBV5-1 and TRBJ1-2; D gene ambiguous. This CDR3 is built from 13 residues. The V gene's germline CDR1 is SGHRS and CDR2 YFSETQ. V lost 0 bases and J 1 base, leaving 4 bases between the germline ends. CDR3 sequence (DNA): TGCGCCAGCAGCTTGGGACATAACTATGGCTACACCTTC. This codes for CASSLGHNYGYTF.

This chain uses TRBV5-4 with TRBJ2-1, with D possibly matching TRBD2 (5 bases). The germline CDR1 and CDR2 sequences are SGHNT and YYREEE (reference sequence). The CDR3 contains 15 residues. The germline V and J ends were trimmed by 2 bases and 4 bases, with 13 bases remaining between them. CDR3 coding DNA: TGTGCCAGCAGCTTTCTCCAGCGGCCTTACAATGAGCAGTTCTTC. Translating gives CASSFLQRPYNEQFF.

The V call is TRBV12-5, the J call TRBJ2-3, with 12 nucleotides matching TRBD2. The V gene end was trimmed by 5 bases and the J gene end by 2 bases; junction bases not matched to a gene: 5. There are 16 residues in the CDR3. Germline V gives CDR1 LGHNT, CDR2 FRNRAP. For the CDR3, the DNA is TGTGCTAGTGGTACTGGACTAGCGGGAATCACAGATACGCAGTATTTT. This codes for CASGTGLAGITDTQYF.

The gene calls are TRBV6-6 and TRBJ1-4; the D gene is possibly TRBD1 (6 bases). The V gene lost 6 bases and the J gene lost 5 bases, with 10 bases spanning the gap. There are 13 residues in the CDR3. Germline-derived CDR1 and CDR2 are MNHNY and SVGAGI (reference sequence). The DNA for the CDR3 is TGTGCCAGCAGGACCCAGGGGAATGAAAAACTGTTTTTT. This codes for CASRTQGNEKLFF.

The chain recombines TRBV19 with TRBJ1-4; 9 nucleotides line up with TRBD1. The CDR3 has 16 amino acids. Germline CDR1 and CDR2: LNHDA and SQIVND (reference sequence). V dropped 6 bases and J dropped 5; count of bases not matched to a gene: 10. CDR3 DNA sequence: TGTGCCAGTAGAACTCTTCCGGGACAGGGAAATGAAAAACTGTTTTTT. Translating it yields CASRTLPGQGNEKLFF.

This clone turned up a few times. This chain links TRBV28 with TRBJ2-7, with a tentative D call TRBD1 (6 bases). Germline assignment: CDR1 MDHEN and CDR2 SYDVKM. This CDR3 region has 13 residues. The ends were cut back, 5 bases at V and 1 base at J, with 9 bases in the middle. CDR3 region: CASSPGQSYEQYF. CDR3 DNA sequence: TGTGCCAGCAGTCCCGGACAGTCCTACGAGCAGTACTTC.